Included here is one T cell receptor (beta chain) sequence, with context. Its antigen is currently unknown. This entry is derived from a study of blood T cells in healthy people across ages. Overall study findings and caveats: A roughly linear fall in TCR beta diversity per million T cells was seen with increasing age.

The CDR3 covers 13 residues. Trimming took 8 bases from V and 4 from J; bases not matched to a gene: 5. CDR1 WSHSY and CDR2 SAAADI come from the germline V gene. Then a second PCR, running roughly 7 to 11 cycles, was carried out with a sample-barcoded 5' primer and a J-beta primer mix. At least 3 million CDR3-containing paired-end reads were obtained per sample. Via MiXCR, TCRdb re-called the 5' RACE reads, giving one row per CDR3 protein. The table includes about 1,000,000 distinct CDR3 sequences, 40% to 50% detected once. V gene TRBV10-2 combines with J gene TRBJ2-1, with 7 bases identical to TRBD2. This sequence was found in a woman aged 55 to 70 in good health. Sequenced sample: blood. The CDR3 loop reads CASGGTNYNEQFF. The CDR3 nucleotides read TGCGCCAGCGGGGGGACTAATTACAATGAGCAGTTCTTC.